The rows below give T cell receptor beta chains drawn from one sample of a study of cytomegalovirus exposure and HLA in healthy donors. Profiled with immunoSEQ multiplex PCR; TCRdb holds only in-frame clones, not every one. The sample yields 150,000 to 250,000 clones, 84% seen once. The sequenced sample was PBMCs. Receptors were obtained from a woman younger than 45 in good health and CMV-seropositive. The CDR3 runs from the conserved cysteine through the conserved F or W. The order of the fields is J gene, D gene, clone size, V gene, CDR3 protein, CDR3 DNA. D genes are given only for firm matches. Some rows have no size entry. The others give once, few or many, or a class for an expanded clone.

j_gene: TRBJ2-7
d_gene: TRBD1
abundance: -
v_gene: TRBV7-9
CDR3aa: CASNRQGASYEQYF
CDR3nt: TGTGCCAGCAACAGACAGGGGGCGTCCTACGAGCAGTACTTC

j_gene: TRBJ2-7
d_gene: TRBD2
abundance: -
v_gene: TRBV6-6
CDR3aa: CASSRGLAGAIHEQYF
CDR3nt: TGTGCCAGCAGCCGCGGACTAGCGGGAGCCATCCACGAGCAGTACTTC

j_gene: TRBJ2-7
d_gene: -
abundance: -
v_gene: TRBV29-1
CDR3aa: CSVLRGASYEQYF
CDR3nt: TGCAGCGTTTTGAGAGGAGCCTCCTACGAGCAGTACTTC

j_gene: TRBJ1-2
d_gene: TRBD1
abundance: -
v_gene: TRBV29-1
CDR3aa: CSVKGGGGNYGYTF
CDR3nt: TGCAGCGTCAAAGGAGGGGGCGGGAACTATGGCTACACCTTC

j_gene: TRBJ1-3
d_gene: TRBD1
abundance: -
v_gene: TRBV6-5
CDR3aa: CASNDRGNGNTIYF
CDR3nt: TGTGCCAGCAATGACAGGGGGAACGGAAACACCATATATTTT

j_gene: TRBJ1-3
d_gene: -
abundance: -
v_gene: TRBV28
CDR3aa: CASSLGAPTGNTIYF
CDR3nt: TGTGCCAGCAGCCTAGGGGCGCCCACCGGAAACACCATATATTTT

j_gene: TRBJ1-1
d_gene: -
abundance: few
v_gene: TRBV13
CDR3aa: CASSLGQANTEAFF
CDR3nt: TGTGCCAGCAGCTTAGGGCAAGCGAACACTGAAGCTTTCTTT

j_gene: TRBJ2-1
d_gene: TRBD2
abundance: -
v_gene: TRBV6-6
CDR3aa: CASSYGGGYNEQFF
CDR3nt: TGTGCCAGCAGTTACGGCGGGGGGTATAATGAGCAGTTCTTC

j_gene: TRBJ1-2
d_gene: -
abundance: -
v_gene: TRBV7-8
CDR3aa: CASSLGTRRGYTF
CDR3nt: TGTGCCAGCAGCTTAGGAACTCGGAGAGGCTACACCTTC

j_gene: TRBJ2-7
d_gene: -
abundance: few
v_gene: TRBV28
CDR3aa: CASSEEFRGGYEQYF
CDR3nt: TGTGCCAGCAGTGAGGAGTTCCGAGGAGGGTACGAGCAGTACTTC

j_gene: TRBJ1-5
d_gene: -
abundance: few
v_gene: TRBV2
CDR3aa: CASSDQVLSNQPQHF
CDR3nt: TGTGCCAGCAGTGATCAGGTTCTGAGCAATCAGCCCCAGCATTTT

j_gene: TRBJ2-1
d_gene: TRBD2
abundance: -
v_gene: TRBV4-1
CDR3aa: CASSQPGLVHYNEQFF
CDR3nt: TGCGCCAGCAGCCAGCCGGGACTAGTCCACTACAATGAGCAGTTCTTC

j_gene: TRBJ2-5
d_gene: -
abundance: -
v_gene: TRBV29-1
CDR3aa: CSVGAVQQETQYF
CDR3nt: TGCAGCGTTGGAGCGGTTCAACAAGAGACCCAGTACTTC

j_gene: TRBJ2-5
d_gene: TRBD1
abundance: -
v_gene: TRBV28
CDR3aa: CASSFGTATQETQYF
CDR3nt: TGTGCCAGCAGTTTCGGGACAGCCACTCAAGAGACCCAGTACTTC

j_gene: TRBJ1-2
d_gene: -
abundance: -
v_gene: TRBV13
CDR3aa: CASSLTRMDYGYTF
CDR3nt: TGTGCCAGCAGCTTAACCAGGATGGACTATGGCTACACCTTC

j_gene: TRBJ1-1
d_gene: -
abundance: -
v_gene: TRBV5-1
CDR3aa: CASSLDGTEAFF
CDR3nt: TGCGCCAGCAGCTTGGACGGGACTGAAGCTTTCTTT

j_gene: TRBJ1-2
d_gene: -
abundance: once
v_gene: TRBV5-1
CDR3aa: CASSLVEGYGYTF
CDR3nt: TGCGCCAGCAGCTTGGTGGAGGGCTATGGCTACACCTTC

j_gene: TRBJ2-1
d_gene: -
abundance: -
v_gene: TRBV7-9
CDR3aa: CASSLGREQFF
CDR3nt: TGTGCCAGCAGCTTAGGGCGGGAGCAGTTCTTC

j_gene: TRBJ2-2
d_gene: -
abundance: once
v_gene: TRBV2
CDR3aa: CASNFKEAGELFF
CDR3nt: TGTGCCAGCAACTTTAAGGAGGCGGGGGAGCTGTTTTTT

j_gene: TRBJ1-1
d_gene: -
abundance: -
v_gene: TRBV25-1
CDR3aa: CASSDRARTEAFF
CDR3nt: TGTGCCAGCAGTGACAGGGCGAGGACTGAAGCTTTCTTT

j_gene: TRBJ2-7
d_gene: TRBD1
abundance: -
v_gene: TRBV28
CDR3aa: CASSSSGTGFVEQYF
CDR3nt: TGTGCCAGCAGTTCCTCCGGGACAGGGTTTGTGGAGCAGTACTTC

j_gene: TRBJ1-4
d_gene: TRBD1
abundance: -
v_gene: TRBV5-1
CDR3aa: CASSRGGAEEKLFF
CDR3nt: TGCGCCAGCAGCCGAGGGGGCGCGGAGGAAAAACTGTTTTTT

j_gene: TRBJ1-4
d_gene: TRBD1
abundance: few
v_gene: TRBV27
CDR3aa: CASSSRQGRVKLFF
CDR3nt: TGTGCCAGCAGTTCTCGACAGGGGCGGGTAAAACTGTTTTTT

j_gene: TRBJ2-3
d_gene: TRBD1
abundance: once
v_gene: TRBV29-1
CDR3aa: CSVDQGAGDTQYF
CDR3nt: TGCAGCGTTGACCAGGGGGCGGGAGATACGCAGTATTTT

j_gene: TRBJ1-5
d_gene: -
abundance: -
v_gene: TRBV19
CDR3aa: CASSMRAEHQPQHF
CDR3nt: TGTGCCAGTAGTATGAGGGCAGAGCATCAGCCCCAGCATTTT

j_gene: TRBJ2-6
d_gene: TRBD1
abundance: few
v_gene: TRBV27
CDR3aa: CASSLGIPGQVRSGANVLTF
CDR3nt: TGTGCCAGCAGTTTGGGGATACCGGGACAGGTACGCTCTGGGGCCAACGTCCTGACTTTC

j_gene: TRBJ1-2
d_gene: -
abundance: -
v_gene: TRBV6-6
CDR3aa: CASSRGLPSVGGYTF
CDR3nt: TGTGCCAGCAGTAGAGGGCTTCCTAGCGTGGGTGGCTACACCTTC

j_gene: TRBJ2-2
d_gene: TRBD2
abundance: -
v_gene: TRBV6-4
CDR3aa: CASTLTSGTGELFF
CDR3nt: TGTGCCAGCACCTTGACTAGCGGAACCGGGGAGCTGTTTTTT

j_gene: TRBJ2-5
d_gene: TRBD2
abundance: -
v_gene: TRBV2
CDR3aa: CASRFKTSVQETQYF
CDR3nt: TGTGCCAGCAGGTTCAAAACTAGCGTGCAAGAGACCCAGTACTTC

j_gene: TRBJ2-3
d_gene: -
abundance: once
v_gene: TRBV6-1
CDR3aa: CASSERYAGHTDTQYF
CDR3nt: TGTGCCAGCAGTGAAAGGTACGCTGGGCACACAGATACGCAGTATTTT

j_gene: TRBJ2-7
d_gene: -
abundance: -
v_gene: TRBV6-1
CDR3aa: CASSETTVPLKEEEYF
CDR3nt: TGTGCCAGCAGTGAGACGACGGTCCCTCTTAAGGAAGAGGAGTACTTC

j_gene: TRBJ2-7
d_gene: -
abundance: -
v_gene: TRBV11-3
CDR3aa: CASSFSGKPYEQYF
CDR3nt: TGTGCCAGCAGCTTTTCAGGAAAACCCTACGAGCAGTACTTC

j_gene: TRBJ1-5
d_gene: -
abundance: once
v_gene: TRBV2
CDR3aa: CASELQGTGQPQHF
CDR3nt: TGTGCCAGCGAGCTACAGGGAACTGGGCAGCCCCAGCATTTT

j_gene: TRBJ2-1
d_gene: -
abundance: -
v_gene: TRBV5-1
CDR3aa: CASSLNTGLLLTYNEQFF
CDR3nt: TGCGCCAGCAGCTTGAACACAGGGCTATTACTTACCTACAATGAGCAGTTCTTC

j_gene: TRBJ1-2
d_gene: TRBD1
abundance: once
v_gene: TRBV6-5
CDR3aa: CASSVTGGYGYTF
CDR3nt: TGTGCCAGCAGTGTGACAGGGGGCTATGGCTACACCTTC

j_gene: TRBJ2-6
d_gene: -
abundance: -
v_gene: TRBV6-5
CDR3aa: CASTKPGANVLTF
CDR3nt: TGTGCCAGCACTAAACCTGGGGCCAACGTCCTGACTTTC

j_gene: TRBJ2-5
d_gene: -
abundance: -
v_gene: TRBV18
CDR3aa: CASSRSGEETQYF
CDR3nt: TGTGCCAGCTCACGTAGCGGTGAAGAGACCCAGTACTTC

j_gene: TRBJ2-1
d_gene: -
abundance: -
v_gene: TRBV2
CDR3aa: CASTIRGAGHNEQFF
CDR3nt: TGTGCCAGCACGATCAGGGGGGCAGGACACAATGAGCAGTTCTTC

j_gene: TRBJ2-3
d_gene: TRBD2
abundance: -
v_gene: TRBV5-1
CDR3aa: CASRRRTSGWADTQYF
CDR3nt: TGCGCCAGCAGACGGAGGACTAGCGGCTGGGCAGATACGCAGTATTTT

j_gene: TRBJ1-1
d_gene: -
abundance: few
v_gene: TRBV19
CDR3aa: CASTISGAKFPEAFF
CDR3nt: TGTGCCAGTACCATATCCGGAGCGAAATTCCCTGAAGCTTTCTTT

j_gene: TRBJ1-5
d_gene: TRBD1
abundance: -
v_gene: TRBV27
CDR3aa: CASSFGGGGQGVSQPQHF
CDR3nt: TGTGCCAGCAGTTTTGGGGGCGGGGGACAGGGAGTCAGTCAGCCCCAGCATTTT

j_gene: TRBJ1-2
d_gene: -
abundance: few
v_gene: TRBV11-2
CDR3aa: CASSSGNPREGYTF
CDR3nt: TGTGCCAGCAGCAGCGGGAACCCGAGGGAGGGCTACACCTTC

j_gene: TRBJ2-2
d_gene: -
abundance: -
v_gene: TRBV11-2
CDR3aa: CASSLNLGGAGGELFF
CDR3nt: TGTGCCAGCAGCTTGAATCTAGGCGGGGCAGGCGGGGAGCTGTTTTTT

j_gene: TRBJ1-2
d_gene: -
abundance: -
v_gene: TRBV28
CDR3aa: CASSLEADPHGYTF
CDR3nt: TGTGCCAGCAGTTTGGAGGCTGACCCCCATGGCTACACCTTC

j_gene: TRBJ2-7
d_gene: TRBD1
abundance: -
v_gene: TRBV29-1
CDR3aa: CSVGQGSLEQYF
CDR3nt: TGCAGCGTTGGACAGGGAAGTTTGGAGCAGTACTTC

j_gene: TRBJ2-6
d_gene: TRBD1
abundance: -
v_gene: TRBV6-1
CDR3aa: CASSATGVVSGANVLTF
CDR3nt: TGTGCCAGCAGTGCGACAGGGGTAGTCTCTGGGGCCAACGTCCTGACTTTC

j_gene: TRBJ2-5
d_gene: -
abundance: -
v_gene: TRBV14
CDR3aa: CASSPGERETQYF
CDR3nt: TGTGCCAGCAGCCCCGGGGAAAGGGAGACCCAGTACTTC

j_gene: TRBJ2-5
d_gene: TRBD1
abundance: -
v_gene: TRBV6-1
CDR3aa: CASTEGAGQETQYF
CDR3nt: TGTGCCAGCACCGAGGGGGCAGGGCAAGAGACCCAGTACTTC

j_gene: TRBJ2-7
d_gene: TRBD1
abundance: -
v_gene: TRBV2
CDR3aa: CASRVRGQQYF
CDR3nt: TGTGCCAGCAGGGTCAGGGGGCAGCAGTACTTC

j_gene: TRBJ2-1
d_gene: TRBD1
abundance: -
v_gene: TRBV25-1
CDR3aa: CASTLTGVEQFF
CDR3nt: TGTGCCAGCACCCTCACAGGGGTCGAGCAGTTCTTC

j_gene: TRBJ2-5
d_gene: TRBD2
abundance: -
v_gene: TRBV7-6
CDR3aa: CASSSTGLAGVLETQYF
CDR3nt: TGTGCCAGCAGCTCAACCGGACTAGCGGGAGTTCTGGAGACCCAGTACTTC

j_gene: TRBJ2-5
d_gene: -
abundance: -
v_gene: TRBV9
CDR3aa: CASSVVPVPGETQYF
CDR3nt: TGTGCCAGCAGCGTAGTCCCTGTCCCGGGGGAGACCCAGTACTTC

j_gene: TRBJ2-5
d_gene: -
abundance: -
v_gene: TRBV2
CDR3aa: CASSRGTNQETQYF
CDR3nt: TGTGCCAGCAGTCGCGGGACGAACCAAGAGACCCAGTACTTC